The 27 T cell receptor beta chains below come from one sample, sequenced in a study of CD8+CD57+ T cells in acquired aplastic anemia. For sequencing, patients were chosen who had shown expansion of CD8+CD57+ cells by flow cytometry. Genomic DNA served as template for TCR beta VDJ and CDR3 profiling. One entry per CDR3 protein, called by TCRdb with MiXCR from the reads. The sample has about 160,000 distinct CDR3 sequences, around half seen once; the top ten hold about 3%. The sample comprised sorted CD4+, CD8+, or CD8+CD57+ T cells (not recorded which) from PBMCs. The receptors derive from a human donor with aplastic anemia.

The chain combines TRBV25-1 with TRBJ2-1; D unclear. Trimming stripped 6 bases from V and 0 bases from J, with 12 bases between. The CDR3 has 15 residues. CDR1 and CDR2 (germline): MGHDK, SYGVNS. The CDR3 reads CASRHAASSYNEQFF. The CDR3, as DNA: TGTGCCAGCAGACACGCAGCGAGCTCCTACAATGAGCAGTTCTTC.

To note about this clonotype: One base away lies a much larger clone, so this may be a sequencing read error. The chain links TRBV6-2 or TRBV6-3 to TRBJ2-7, with D perhaps matching TRBD1 (6 bases). The CDR3 has 16 residues. From germline, CDR1 is MNHEY and CDR2 SVGEGT. The CDR3 nucleotides are TGTGCCAGCAGCACCAGACAACAGGGTACGCCCTACGGGCAGTACTTC. It specifies CASSTRQQGTPYGQYF.

This clonotype was observed many times. The chain recombines TRBV7-2 with TRBJ1-4; a possible D gene is TRBD1 (6 bases). This CDR3 is built from 15 residues. CDR1 and CDR2 from the germline V gene are SGHTA and FQGNSA. Deletions cut 1 base from V and 5 bases from J, with 11 bases between. The CDR3: CASSLEGGLNEKLFF. DNA of the CDR3: TGTGCCAGCAGCTTAGAGGGGGGATTAAATGAAAAACTGTTTTTT.

This clonotype came up a few times. This chain links TRBV19 with TRBJ1-1; D not resolved. Germline CDR1 reads LNHDA; CDR2 reads SQIVND (reference sequence). V was clipped by 7 bases and J by 0 bases, with 3 bases between them. The CDR3 runs 11 residues. The CDR3 region is CASKVNTEAFF. In nucleotides, the CDR3 is TGTGCCAGTAAGGTGAACACTGAAGCTTTCTTT.

This clonotype came up many times. The chain employs TRBV19 and TRBJ2-5; the match to TRBD2 covers 9 bases. Germline trimming cut 6 bases from V and 2 bases from J; bases unmatched to any gene: 13. Germline V gives CDR1 LNHDA, CDR2 SQIVND (reference sequence). The CDR3 runs to 17 residues. DNA for the CDR3: TGTGCCAGTAGCCCCGATCTCGGGCGGGAGGGGCAAGAGACCCAGTACTTC. It translates to CASSPDLGREGQETQYF.

The V and J genes are TRBV7-3 and TRBJ2-5; the D gene is possibly TRBD2 (6 bases). V lost 5 bases and J lost 5, with 12 bases in between. The germline V gene encodes CDR1 SGHTA and CDR2 FQGTGA. CDR3 size: 13 residues. Written as DNA, the CDR3 is TGTGCCAGCAGCCTGCGGGGCCTGGAGACCCAGTACTTC. As protein: CASSLRGLETQYF.

The chain has TRBV19 and TRBJ2-2; D unresolved. This CDR3 has 13 amino acids. V was trimmed by 1 base and J by 6 bases, leaving 6 bases between them. CDR1 LNHDA and CDR2 SQIVND come from the germline V gene (reference sequence). This CDR3 reads CASSIVASGELFF. CDR3 sequence (DNA): TGTGCCAGTAGTATAGTGGCTTCCGGGGAGCTGTTTTTT.

J is TRBJ1-1 and V is TRBV29-1; D is ambiguous. The CDR3 is 14 residues long. Trimming pared 8 bases from V and 3 bases from J, leaving 19 bases between. Germline loops: CDR1 SQVTM, CDR2 ANQGSEA. The CDR3 reads CSFRIRMSDTEAFF. CDR3 coding DNA: TGCAGCTTTCGAATTAGGATGTCGGACACTGAAGCTTTCTTT.

This clonotype was observed a handful of times. J is TRBJ1-5 and V is TRBV20-1; TRBD1 agrees at 9 bases. Per germline, CDR1 DFQATT and CDR2 SNEGSKA (reference sequence). V lost 5 bases and J lost 7; bases outside the gene matches: 6. This CDR3 region has 13 residues. The CDR3 spells CSASDRGEQPQHF. The CDR3 bases are TGCAGTGCTTCTGACAGGGGGGAACAGCCCCAGCATTTT.

This clonotype was counted at least ten times. The V gene is TRBV5-1, the J gene TRBJ2-3; 7 nucleotides line up with TRBD1. Losses at the gene ends were 5 bases for V and 2 bases for J; bases not matched to a gene: 17. Per germline, CDR1 SGHRS and CDR2 YFSETQ. This CDR3 spans 18 amino acids. DNA of the CDR3: TGCGCCAGCAGGAGGGACAGAGGGAAGCACACCTCCACAGATACGCAGTATTTT. Its protein product is CASRRDRGKHTSTDTQYF.

As to this clonotype: This could be a read error, since a much larger clone is one nucleotide away. The chain couples TRBV7-2 to TRBJ1-1, with 7 bases that match TRBD1. The germline V gene has CDR1 SGHTA and CDR2 FQGNSA. The CDR3 contains 14 residues. J gave up 7 bases and V 8 bases, and 13 bases lay outside the gene matches. The CDR3 spells CASGPSGGKSEAFF. The CDR3 nucleotides are TGTGCCAGCGGCCCCTCAGGGGGAAAGAGTGAAGCTTTCTTT.

This chain connects TRBV10-3 to TRBJ2-1; TRBD2 agrees at 11 bases. Trimming removed 6 bases from V and 8 bases from J; junction bases left unmatched: 0. This CDR3 comprises 12 residues. CDR1 and CDR2 from the germline V gene are ENHRY and SYGVKD. This CDR3 reads CAIRTSGDEQFF. The CDR3 nucleotides are TGTGCCATCAGGACTAGCGGGGATGAGCAGTTCTTC.

The rearrangement uses TRBV24-1 and TRBJ2-7; the match to TRBD1 covers 7 bases. This CDR3 has 14 amino acids. Germline loops: CDR1 KGHDR, CDR2 SFDVKD. V was pared by 8 bases and J by 7 bases, with 13 bases of the junction left unmatched. The CDR3 sequence: CATTDSRGLGEQYF. The CDR3 bases are TGTGCCACCACCGACTCGAGGGGGCTGGGGGAGCAGTACTTC.

This clonotype was counted ten times or more. CDR3 loop: CASSPPGQVYGYTF. CDR3 DNA sequence: TGTGCCAGCAGCCCTCCGGGACAGGTTTACGGCTACACCTTC. The rearrangement uses TRBV14 and TRBJ1-2; 8 positions match TRBD1. The germline V gene has CDR1 SGHDN and CDR2 FVKESK. Losses at the gene ends were 4 bases for V and 8 bases for J; bases not matched to a gene: 9. CDR3 length: 14 residues.

The gene calls are TRBV7-9 and TRBJ1-6; 7 bases line up with TRBD1. Germline CDR1 and CDR2: SEHNR and FQNEAQ (reference sequence). Trimming at V came to 5 bases and at J to 7 bases, leaving 8 bases not matched to a gene. The CDR3 runs 15 residues. CDR3 sequence reads: CASSPSGQWNSPLHF. For the CDR3, the DNA is TGTGCCAGCAGCCCCTCGGGACAGTGGAATTCACCCCTCCACTTT.

The J gene is TRBJ2-3, the V gene TRBV7-7; 9 bases are a match to TRBD2. Germline V gene sequence: CDR1 SSHAT, CDR2 FNYEAQ (reference sequence). This CDR3 contains 17 residues. This CDR3 is CASLTSGDDSGLDTQYF. CDR3 DNA sequence: TGTGCTAGCCTGACTAGCGGAGACGACTCGGGACTAGATACGCAGTATTTT.

Ten or more counts support this clonotype. The V gene is TRBV29-1, the J gene TRBJ1-1; D is possibly TRBD1 (6 bases). The CDR3 runs 15 residues. Germline V CDR1 and CDR2: SQVTM, ANQGSEA. Deletions cut 3 bases from V and 2 bases from J, with 16 bases between. The CDR3 nucleotides read TGCAGCGTTGACAGGGAGGGGGGGGTTAACACTGAAGCTTTCTTT. Amino acid sequence: CSVDREGGVNTEAFF.

The rearrangement links TRBV19 to TRBJ1-6; a weak D match, TRBD1 (6 bases). Germline V CDR1 and CDR2: LNHDA, SQIVND (reference sequence). Trimming took off 3 bases at V and 8 bases at J, with 8 bases between the two ends. The length of the CDR3 is 13 residues. CDR3 DNA: TGTGCCAGTAGTATCGACAGGTATTCACCCCTCCACTTT. This gives the protein CASSIDRYSPLHF. Full variable domain (missing parts from reference TRBV19 and TRBJ1-6): DGGITQSPKYLFRKEGQNVTLSCEQNLNHDAMYWYRQDPGQGLRLIYYSQIVNDFQKGDIAEGYSVSREKKESFPLTVTSAQKNPTAFYLCASSIDRYSPLHFGNGTRLTVT.

This clonotype has a count of ten or more. V gene TRBV14 combines with J gene TRBJ2-7; 13 bases fit TRBD2. The CDR3 spans 18 residues. Germline trimming cut 1 base from V and 7 bases from J; bases unmatched to any gene: 13. Per germline, CDR1 SGHDN and CDR2 FVKESK. The CDR3 here is CASSQGIFRLAGGFEQYF. The CDR3 nucleotides are TGTGCCAGCAGCCAAGGGATTTTTCGACTAGCGGGAGGATTTGAGCAGTACTTC.

This clonotype has ten or more counts. The chain employs TRBV6-1 and TRBJ1-2; D is undetermined. Trimming took off 5 bases at V and 2 bases at J, with 15 bases between the two ends. CDR1 and CDR2 (germline): MNHNS, SASEGT. This CDR3 spans 15 amino acids. CDR3: CASSIYGLENYGYTF. CDR3 DNA: TGTGCCAGCAGTATATACGGACTGGAGAACTATGGCTACACCTTC.

The chain has TRBV20-1 and TRBJ2-1; D is undetermined. Trimming pared 6 bases from V and 0 bases from J, leaving 12 bases between. The CDR3 is 14 amino acids. Germline V gives CDR1 DFQATT, CDR2 SNEGSKA (reference sequence). CDR3 region: CSALSLYSYNEQFF. Here the CDR3 DNA reads TGCAGTGCCCTATCCTTGTACTCCTACAATGAGCAGTTCTTC.

J is TRBJ1-1 and V is TRBV10-1, with 9 bases lining up with TRBD1. Germline V gives CDR1 WNHNN, CDR2 SYGVQD (reference sequence). Unmatched junction bases numbered 17, after V lost 4 bases and J lost 2 bases. This CDR3 has 19 amino acids. The CDR3 sequence: CASSGGLRDRASQNTEAFF. Here the CDR3 DNA reads TGCGCCAGCAGTGGAGGCCTCCGGGACAGGGCTTCCCAAAACACTGAAGCTTTCTTT.

The table lists this clonotype with a few counts. The CDR3 coding sequence is TGTGCCAGTAGTGGAGACAGCATATATTTT. It codes for CASSGDSIYF. The chain employs TRBV19 and TRBJ1-3, with a possible D match to TRBD1 (5 bases). Germline CDR1 is LNHDA and CDR2 is SQIVND (reference sequence). The ends were cut back, 5 bases at V and 12 bases at J, with 8 bases in the middle. The CDR3 runs to 10 residues.

The J gene is TRBJ1-5, the V gene TRBV20-1; D uncertain. V was cut by 6 bases and J by 9 bases, with 18 bases left in between. Per the germline V gene, CDR1 is DFQATT and CDR2 is SNEGSKA (reference sequence). The CDR3 covers 13 residues. Here the CDR3 DNA reads TGCAGTGCCAGTTATAGAGGTAGAGTGCCCCAGCATTTT. Protein product: CSASYRGRVPQHF.

This clonotype appeared many times. The V and J genes are TRBV19 and TRBJ2-3, with TRBD1 as a possible D gene (6 bases). The germline gives CDR1 LNHDA, CDR2 SQIVND (reference sequence). The CDR3 has 14 amino acids. V lost 8 bases and J 6 bases, leaving 18 bases between the germline ends. The CDR3: CASVSRGLGDTQYF. In nucleotides, the CDR3 is TGTGCCAGTGTCTCCAGGGGTTTAGGCGATACGCAGTATTTT.

This chain uses TRBV29-1 with TRBJ2-2; 10 positions agree with TRBD1. The CDR3 covers 14 residues. The J segment lost 7 bases and the V segment lost 4 bases, leaving 6 bases of the junction unmatched. Looked up from germline, CDR1 is SQVTM and CDR2 is ANQGSEA. CDR3 in DNA: TGCAGCGTTGGACAGGGGGCGCAGAGCGGGGAGCTGTTTTTT. Translating it yields CSVGQGAQSGELFF.

About this clonotype: The junction departs from germline at one end; a sequencing error may be responsible. J is TRBJ2-1 and V is TRBV25-1, with 10 bases lining up with TRBD2. This CDR3 region has 16 residues. Germline CDR1 and CDR2: MGHDK and SYGVNS. CDR3: CAGSLGGAGGPNEQFF. CDR3 coding DNA: TGTGCCGGCAGCCTTGGAGGAGCGGGAGGGCCTAATGAGCAGTTCTTC.